These 8 T cell receptor beta chains originate from one sample sequenced in a study of T-cell reconstitution after alpha-beta-depleted transplantation in children. Using unique molecular identifiers, the investigators prepared the TCRbeta library. From the PCR reads, TCRdb called clonotypes with MiXCR, one entry per CDR3 protein. The sample consists of about 370,000 distinct CDR3 sequences, 20% of them appearing once. Here the sequenced sample was PBMCs from the stem cell graft donor, taken from the stem cell graft. These receptors originate from a human donor who donated a stem cell graft to a child with acute myeloid leukemia.

The chain couples TRBV12-1 to TRBJ2-2; TRBD1 is the table's D call, not checked against the DNA. TRBV12-1 is assigned pseudogene status. The CDR3 runs to 16 residues. The CDR3, as DNA: TGTGCCAGCAGCTTCCACCGGGACAGGGGCGCCGGGGAGCTGTTTTTT. It is translated as CASSFHRDRGAGELFF.

This clonotype has just a few counts. The chain carries TRBV20-1 and TRBJ2-7; perhaps TRBD1 as D (5 bases). The germline V and J ends were trimmed by 3 bases and 2 bases, with 11 bases remaining between them. Looked up from germline, CDR1 is DFQATT and CDR2 is SNEGSKA (reference sequence). This CDR3 comprises 13 residues. The CDR3 loop is CSARSDRAYEQYF. For the CDR3, the DNA is TGCAGTGCTAGGTCCGACAGAGCCTACGAGCAGTACTTC.

This clonotype was observed a few times. This chain links TRBV6-1 with TRBJ2-1; 7 bases align to TRBD2. V trimming: 7 bases; J trimming: 1 base; junction bases outside the gene matches: 7. The germline V gene encodes CDR1 MNHNS and CDR2 SASEGT. This CDR3 has 15 amino acids. The CDR3 nucleotides are TGTGCCAGCAAAGAAGCGGGATTATCCTACAATGAGCAGTTCTTC. Its translation is CASKEAGLSYNEQFF.

The chain employs TRBV12-3 or TRBV12-4 and TRBJ2-1, with 8 bases fitting TRBD2. There are 17 residues in the CDR3. The trim removed 6 bases at V and 9 bases at J, leaving 19 bases unmatched. The CDR3 reads CASSYHSGFSGIGEQFF. The CDR3 coding sequence is TGTGCCAGCAGCTACCACTCAGGGTTTAGCGGGATTGGTGAGCAGTTCTTC.

The chain is built from TRBV9 and TRBJ2-1; 7 positions match TRBD2. CDR1 is SGDLS and CDR2 is YYNGEE in the germline V gene. CDR3 length equals 15 residues. V gave up 3 bases and J gave up 3 bases; unmatched junction bases: 6. CDR3 DNA: TGTGCCAGCAGCGCTGGACTAGGGAACTACAATGAGCAGTTCTTC. This codes for CASSAGLGNYNEQFF.

The genes are TRBV28 and TRBJ2-7, with 9 bases matching TRBD1. The germline CDR1 and CDR2 sequences are MDHEN and SYDVKM. CDR3 length: 15 amino acids. The V segment lost 1 base and the J segment 7 bases; nucleotides outside the gene matches: 8. As DNA, the CDR3 is TGTGCCAGCAGTTTATCTTTGGGGACAGGGAAGGAGCAGTACTTC. Translation gives CASSLSLGTGKEQYF.

V gene TRBV7-2 combines with J gene TRBJ2-1; 12 positions match TRBD2. Germline lookup yields CDR1 SGHTA and CDR2 FQGNSA. The CDR3 has 20 residues. Germline trimming cut 1 base from V and 0 bases from J; bases unmatched to any gene: 10. CDR3 in amino acids: CASSLGLAGGSRVSYNEQFF. The CDR3 nucleotides read TGTGCCAGCAGCTTAGGGCTAGCGGGAGGGTCAAGGGTCTCCTACAATGAGCAGTTCTTC.

This clonotype has a count of ten or more. This rearrangement joins TRBV4-2 to TRBJ2-3; the match to TRBD2 covers 12 bases. V dropped 6 bases and J dropped 3; count of bases not matched to a gene: 4. CDR3 length: 15 residues. The germline gives CDR1 LGHNA, CDR2 YNFKEQ. CDR3 nucleotides: TGTGCCAGCAGTGTACTAGCGGGAGGTACAGATACGCAGTATTTT. Amino acid sequence: CASSVLAGGTDTQYF.